These 7 T cell receptor beta chains came from one sample sequenced in a study of T-cell reconstitution after alpha-beta-depleted transplantation in children. Unique molecular identifiers featured in how the TCRbeta library was prepared. TCRdb used MiXCR to reprocess the PCR reads, holding one entry per CDR3 protein. The data show some 200,000 distinct CDR3 sequences, around 10% seen once. The material was PBMCs from the stem cell graft donor, obtained from the stem cell graft. These receptor sequences come from a human donor who donated a stem cell graft to a child with acute lymphoblastic leukemia.

The chain employs TRBV6-2 or TRBV6-3 and TRBJ2-2; 8 bases match TRBD2. With V trimmed by 5 bases and J by 3 bases, 8 bases remained unmatched. Germline-derived CDR1 and CDR2 are MNHEY and SVGEGT. The CDR3 is made up of 16 amino acids. Here the CDR3 reads CASSRARGGHTGELFF. DNA for the CDR3: TGTGCCAGCAGTCGCGCCCGGGGGGGACACACCGGGGAGCTGTTTTTT.

This clonotype turned up a few times. The chain employs TRBV5-6 and TRBJ2-7; 8 bases align to TRBD1. V was pared by 4 bases and J by 2 bases, with 5 bases of the junction left unmatched. From germline, CDR1 is SGHDT and CDR2 YYEEEE. The CDR3 is 14 amino acids. CDR3 bases: TGTGCCAGCAGCCGTGACAGGGGACCCTACGAGCAGTACTTC. It translates to CASSRDRGPYEQYF.

This clonotype was seen many times. J is TRBJ1-1 and V is TRBV5-1; 7 bases are shared with TRBD1. Trimming removed 4 bases from V and 1 base from J; junction bases left unmatched: 4. In germline, CDR1 is SGHRS, CDR2 YFSETQ. The CDR3 totals 14 residues. The CDR3 region has the DNA TGCGCCAGCAGCGGAGGGACAGAGAACACTGAAGCTTTCTTT. The encoded protein is CASSGGTENTEAFF.

The V and J genes are TRBV6-2 or TRBV6-3 and TRBJ1-1; 8 bases line up with TRBD1. CDR3 length: 13 residues. CDR1 is MNHEY, CDR2 SVGEGT, per germline. V lost 8 bases to trimming and J lost 6 bases; unmatched junction nucleotides: 8. CDR3 loop: CASLGQEKPEAFF. CDR3 sequence (DNA): TGTGCCAGCTTGGGACAGGAGAAACCTGAAGCTTTCTTT.

The chain combines TRBV7-2 with TRBJ2-2; 10 bases align to TRBD2. The V gene's germline CDR1 is SGHTA and CDR2 FQGNSA. J lost 6 bases, V lost 3 bases, and 4 bases had no gene match. The length of the CDR3 is 15 residues. CDR3 residues: CASSLSGTSAGELFF. The CDR3, as DNA: TGTGCCAGCAGCTTGTCCGGGACTAGCGCCGGGGAGCTGTTTTTT.

This clonotype was observed a handful of times. This chain uses TRBV20-1 with TRBJ2-1, with 7 bases that match TRBD1. Looked up from germline, CDR1 is DFQATT and CDR2 is SNEGSKA (reference sequence). This CDR3 has 14 amino acids. Germline trimming cut 2 bases from V and 3 bases from J; bases unmatched to any gene: 4. As DNA, the CDR3 is TGCAGTGCTAGAATACAGGGGTTCTACAATGAGCAGTTCTTC. Its protein product is CSARIQGFYNEQFF.

At least ten counts were recorded for this clonotype. The chain carries TRBV6-5 and TRBJ1-3; no clear D gene. Trimming cost V 2 bases and J 0 bases, with 11 bases left between them. The CDR3 has 16 amino acids. Germline CDR1 and CDR2: MNHEY and SVGAGI. The CDR3 DNA is TGTGCCAGCAGTTACGCTCGGCCGAGCTCTGGAAACACCATATATTTT. It is translated as CASSYARPSSGNTIYF.